Below are 17 T cell receptor beta chains sequenced from a single sample in a study of blood T cells in healthy people across ages (dated by TCRdb to between 2014 and 2016). Libraries were built with 5' RACE. The run used an Illumina HiSeq 2500. The second PCR ran for roughly 6 to 11 cycles and used a J-beta primer mix along with a sample-barcoded 5' primer. Using fastp trimming at Q25 and MiXCR clonotype assembly, TCRdb reanalyzed the public sequencing data and kept in-frame beta chains. Here each entry gathers all rows of one CDR3 protein and keeps the most common genes and DNA. Recorded for this sample are some 790,000 distinct CDR3 sequences; 29% of them occurred a single time. 17% of the sample comes from the top ten. Specimen: blood. The receptor source for this set is a woman older than 75 in good health.

J is TRBJ1-1 and V is TRBV28; D is unresolved. CDR3 length: 14 residues. Germline lookup yields CDR1 MDHEN and CDR2 SYDVKM. Trimming removed 2 bases from V and 5 bases from J, with 12 bases in between. The CDR3 DNA is TGTGCCAGCAGTTTACCCGGGGAGATGACTGAAGCTTTCTTT. It encodes CASSLPGEMTEAFF.

This clonotype appeared many times. This chain links TRBV10-3 with TRBJ2-3; TRBD1 might be the D (5 bases). Germline V gene sequence: CDR1 ENHRY, CDR2 SYGVKD. The CDR3 length is 14 residues. Trimming took off 6 bases at V and 5 bases at J, with 15 bases between the two ends. The CDR3 nucleotides are TGTGCCATCAGGGTCCAGGGATCAGGAGATACGCAGTATTTT. It yields the protein CAIRVQGSGDTQYF.

This clonotype was found many times. The chain employs TRBV20-1 and TRBJ1-2; D remains unclear. Germline V CDR1 and CDR2: DFQATT, SNEGSKA (reference sequence). The CDR3 extends over 12 amino acids. V gave up 4 bases and J gave up 9 bases, with 15 bases separating them. In DNA, the CDR3 is TGCAGTGCTATAGGGCAAGAAGCCAGCTACACCTTC. Translated: CSAIGQEASYTF.

This clonotype was detected only a few times. V and J are TRBV7-9 and TRBJ1-1, with TRBD1 as a possible D gene (5 bases). V dropped 4 bases and J dropped 4 bases, with 10 bases sitting between them. This CDR3 is built from 13 residues. CDR1 and CDR2 from the germline V gene are SEHNR and FQNEAQ (reference sequence). CDR3 nucleotide sequence: TGTGCCAGCAGCTCCGGGACGGGCACTGAAGCTTTCTTT. Amino acids: CASSSGTGTEAFF.

This clonotype was detected ten times or more. The rearrangement joins TRBV7-6 to TRBJ1-5; D gene unclear. V was pared by 1 base and J by 3 bases, with 10 bases between. The CDR3 consists of 15 residues. Germline lookup yields CDR1 SGHVS and CDR2 FNYEAQ. The CDR3 loop reads CASSLGSGSNQPQHF. Written as DNA, the CDR3 is TGTGCCAGCAGCTTAGGCAGCGGCTCCAATCAGCCCCAGCATTTT.

V is TRBV18 and J is TRBJ1-1; D remains unclear. CDR3 size: 15 residues. CDR1 is KGHSH and CDR2 is LQKENI in the germline V gene. V gave up 6 bases and J gave up 3 bases, with 17 bases separating them. The CDR3 coding sequence is TGTGCCAGCTCGCCGGGGTCCCGGCGGGACACTGAAGCTTTCTTT. Translating gives CASSPGSRRDTEAFF.

V is TRBV28 and J is TRBJ1-5, with D maybe TRBD1 (5 bases). With 11 bases removed from V and 0 bases from J, the gap between germline ends came to 11 bases. Germline V gene data show CDR1 as MDHEN and CDR2 as SYDVKM. The CDR3 sequence is 13 residues long. CDR3 nucleotide sequence: TGTGCCGTCCGGGGGGGTAGCAATCAGCCCCAGCATTTT. Encoded protein: CAVRGGSNQPQHF.

The J gene is TRBJ1-2, the V gene TRBV6-2 or TRBV6-3; D is unresolved. Germline loops: CDR1 MNHEY, CDR2 SVGEGT. V was clipped by 2 bases and J by 2 bases, with 9 bases between them. CDR3 size: 14 residues. CDR3 sequence: CASSYKFQNYGYTF. The CDR3 nucleotides read TGTGCCAGCAGTTACAAGTTCCAGAACTATGGCTACACCTTC.

Worth noting for this clonotype: A single base separates this from a much larger clone, so it may be a read error. The chain carries TRBV6-2 or TRBV6-3 and TRBJ2-7; D is perhaps TRBD1 or TRBD2 (6 bases each). This CDR3 is 15 amino acids long. V lost 6 bases to trimming and J lost 10 bases, with 25 bases between them. CDR1 and CDR2 from the germline V gene are MNHEY and SVGEGT. CDR3 sequence: CASSPDPGGRGAQYF. Here the CDR3 DNA reads TGTGCCAGCAGCCCGGACCCCGGGGGAAGGGGGGCCCAGTACTTC.

This chain connects TRBV20-1 to TRBJ1-2, with D possibly matching TRBD1 (5 bases). Germline values: CDR1 DFQATT, CDR2 SNEGSKA (reference sequence). V shed 0 bases and J shed 1 base, with 12 bases lying between them. This CDR3 region has 15 residues. CDR3 residues: CSARDRRGLNYGYTF. The CDR3 DNA follows: TGCAGTGCTAGAGATCGGAGGGGCCTTAACTATGGCTACACCTTC.

This clonotype was detected many times. The V and J genes are TRBV10-3 and TRBJ2-5; TRBD2 is a possible D gene (6 bases). With 6 bases removed from V and 5 bases from J, the gap between germline ends came to 7 bases. CDR3 size: 11 residues. CDR1 is ENHRY, CDR2 SYGVKD, per germline. The CDR3 loop is CAIRGGETQYF. Written as DNA, the CDR3 is TGTGCCATCAGAGGAGGGGAGACCCAGTACTTC.

This clonotype appeared a few times. Written as DNA, the CDR3 is TGTGCCAGCCGGGGCATGGGCACAGATACGCAGTATTTT. The encoded protein is CASRGMGTDTQYF. The chain carries TRBV27 and TRBJ2-3; perhaps D is TRBD1 or TRBD2 (5 bases each). The CDR3 runs 13 residues. V lost 8 bases and J lost 1, with 10 bases in between. The V gene's germline CDR1 is MNHEY and CDR2 SMNVEV (reference sequence).

This clonotype turned up a few times. A much bigger clone sits one base away, suggesting this may be a read error. The V call is TRBV7-2, the J call TRBJ2-5, with D maybe TRBD1 (6 bases). Germline CDR1 reads SGHTA; CDR2 reads FQGNSA. The CDR3 sequence is 17 residues long. V was cut by 2 bases and J by 5 bases, with 21 bases left in between. CDR3 in amino acids: CASSLSLVSGVGETQYF. CDR3 coding DNA: TGTGCCAGCAGCTTATCCTTGGTCTCAGGGGTGGGGGAGACCCAGTACTTC.

This clonotype turned up a few times. V usage is TRBV11-2 and J usage is TRBJ1-1, with 7 bases that match TRBD1. The CDR3 sequence is 12 residues long. Germline-derived CDR1 and CDR2 are SGHAT and FQNNGV. With V trimmed by 4 bases and J by 11 bases, 7 bases remained unmatched. CDR3 protein: CASSWTGVGAFF. In nucleotides, the CDR3 is TGTGCCAGCAGCTGGACAGGAGTTGGCGCTTTCTTT. Looking up the rest from reference TRBV11-2 and TRBJ1-1 gives the full variable domain: EAGVAQSPRYKIIEKRQSVAFWCNPISGHATLYWYQQILGQGPKLLIQFQNNGVVDDSQLPKDRFSAERLKGVDSTLKIQPAKLEDSAVYLCASSWTGVGAFFGQGTRLTVV.

This clonotype was seen more than once but under ten times. The chain recombines TRBV7-9 with TRBJ1-1; a weak D match, TRBD1 (6 bases). The V and J ends lost 0 bases and 1 base respectively, with 9 bases between them. The germline V gene has CDR1 SEHNR and CDR2 FQNEAQ (reference sequence). The CDR3 is 15 residues long. The DNA for the CDR3 is TGTGCCAGCAGCTTAGCAGGGGGTAGGAACACTGAAGCTTTCTTT. It codes for CASSLAGGRNTEAFF.

This clonotype came up many times. The chain has TRBV5-1 and TRBJ2-1; 10 nucleotides align to TRBD1. J lost 9 bases, V lost 4 bases, and 13 bases had no gene match. The CDR3 contains 16 residues. Germline loops: CDR1 SGHRS, CDR2 YFSETQ. The CDR3 coding sequence is TGCGCCAGCAGCACCCCCGGGACAGGGGTTCACGGTGAGCAGTTCTTC. Translation: CASSTPGTGVHGEQFF.

Regarding this clonotype: This may arise from a read error, as a much more abundant clone is one base away. The chain recombines TRBV9 with TRBJ2-1; tentative D call: TRBD2 (5 bases). This CDR3 is built from 15 residues. Trimming removed 0 bases from V and 5 bases from J, with 12 bases in between. Germline-derived CDR1 and CDR2 are SGDLS and YYNGEE. The CDR3 coding sequence is TGTGCCAGCAGCGTAGGAGGGCCATCCCACAATGAGCAGTTCTTC. Its translation: CASSVGGPSHNEQFF.